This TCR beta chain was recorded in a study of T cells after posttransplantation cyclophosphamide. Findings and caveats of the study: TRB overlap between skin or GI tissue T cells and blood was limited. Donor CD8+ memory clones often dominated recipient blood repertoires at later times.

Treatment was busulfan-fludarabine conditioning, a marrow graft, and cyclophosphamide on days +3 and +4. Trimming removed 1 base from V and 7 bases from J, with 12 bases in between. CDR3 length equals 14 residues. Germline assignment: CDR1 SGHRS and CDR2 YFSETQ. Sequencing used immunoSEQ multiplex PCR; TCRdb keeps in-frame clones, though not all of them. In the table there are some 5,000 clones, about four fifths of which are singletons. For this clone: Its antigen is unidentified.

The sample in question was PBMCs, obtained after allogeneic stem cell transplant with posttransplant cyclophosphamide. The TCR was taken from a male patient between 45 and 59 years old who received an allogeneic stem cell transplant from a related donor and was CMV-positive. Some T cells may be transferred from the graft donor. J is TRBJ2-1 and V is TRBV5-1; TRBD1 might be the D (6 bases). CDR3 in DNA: TGCGCCAGCAGCTTGTCTTGGGGGCCAAATGAGCAGTTCTTC. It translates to CASSLSWGPNEQFF.